Sequencing of this T cell receptor (beta chain) was carried out in a study of blood T cell repertoires in COVID-19. Overall study: The samples span acute and convalescent COVID-19 from the United States, Italy and Spain.

The age range of participants was about 18 to 100 years, with residence in about two dozen US areas. As processed by the authors: From reference gene primer amplification, estimates of nucleated cell counts were derived. Only in-frame clones appear in the TCRdb table, and some are missing; sequencing was by immunoSEQ multiplex PCR. V and J calls and clone size are copied from that table; D and trimming were computed from the DNA. This sample has 140,000 to 150,000 clones, with about nine tenths found just once. The TCR originated in a woman aged 40 to 49 who had been exposed to COVID-19. Sample: PBMCs or T cells enriched from blood (not recorded which).

The DNA for the CDR3 is TGCGCCAGCACGGAGTCCTACGAGCAGTACTTC. As protein: CASTESYEQYF. The J gene is TRBJ2-7, the V gene TRBV10-2; D remains ambiguous. Germline V lookup: CDR1 WSHSY, CDR2 SAAADI. V was trimmed by 7 bases and J by 1 base, leaving 5 bases between them. The CDR3 length is 11 residues.